The sequence of this TCR beta chain was determined in a study of metastatic and nonmetastatic thyroid tumors. Whole-study context: Samples came from malignant and benign thyroid patients, and repertoires were compared across blood and tumor or nodule tissue. Notes on the study in general: It was reportedly found that TCR beta diversity was significantly higher in malignant thyroid tumors than in benign nodules, a difference seen in both blood and tumor samples.

Patients were all untreated before their thyroid surgery. Relative to its sample, this clone is medium-sized. The antigen is unknown. The V end was cut by 0 bases, the J end by 1 base, with 13 bases between. The CDR3 length is 16 residues. From germline, CDR1 is MGHRA and CDR2 YSYEKL. Original data processing: What underpinned the distant-metastasis classifier for papillary thyroid cancer was the set of CDR3 differences across clinicopathological groups. TCRdb called clones again from the PCR reads with MiXCR. It is TCRdb's table, rather than the study itself, that gives the V and J calls and clone size. The repertoire holds about 19,000 clones, just over 25% seen once, with about 3.5% in the top ten.

The sequencing input was blood. The V gene is TRBV4-1, the J gene TRBJ2-7; maybe TRBD2 (5 bases). This receptor was taken from a male donor with papillary thyroid cancer or a benign thyroid nodule (not recorded which). Some clones in this sample may be carry-over from other donors' samples. The CDR3 here is CASSQEIGIRSYEQYF. The CDR3 region has the DNA TGCGCCAGCAGCCAAGAGATCGGGATTCGATCCTACGAGCAGTACTTC.